The entry that follows covers one TCR beta chain sequence. The antigen is undetermined. A junction end diverges from the germline sequence, so it may reflect a read error. The authors ran a second PCR of 7 to 11 cycles using a sample-barcoded 5' primer and a J-beta primer mix. Using its own MiXCR run on the 5' RACE reads, TCRdb lists one record per CDR3 protein. This table has around 790,000 distinct CDR3 sequences, roughly 44% appearing once. Drawing of peripheral blood yielded about 9.6 milliliters from each donor. These data come from a study of blood T cells in healthy people across ages. Study-wide context: There was about one barcoded beta molecule captured by template switching per two T cells. General study points: Observed TCR beta diversity showed a strong correlation with the percentage of naive T cells as measured by flow cytometry.

The germline gives CDR1 MNHEY, CDR2 SVGAGI. The length of the CDR3 is 12 residues. This chain connects TRBV6-5 to TRBJ1-5; D is undetermined. The clonotype originates from a man aged 55 to 70 in good health. Source material: blood. The CDR3 spells CASSGPNRPQHF. DNA of the CDR3: TGTGCCAGCAGTGGGCCCAATCGGCCCCAGCATTTT.